This TCR beta chain was recorded in a study of blood T cell repertoires in COVID-19. Germline V gene sequence: CDR1 SGHVS, CDR2 FQNEAQ. V dropped 3 bases and J dropped 2; count of bases not matched to a gene: 2. The CDR3 runs to 16 residues. Clones were sequenced by immunoSEQ multiplex PCR, and TCRdb holds only the in-frame ones, with some missing. This sample has around 200,000 clones, with about 84% found just once. The chain combines TRBV7-8 with TRBJ2-3; 13 bases fit TRBD2. The specimen was PBMCs or T cells enriched from blood (not recorded which). The origin of this receptor is a woman aged 35 to 49 with acute COVID-19. The CDR3 nucleotides are TGTGCCAGCAGCTTGGGACTAGCGGGATTCACAGATACGCAGTATTTT. Its protein is CASSLGLAGFTDTQYF.